This T cell receptor beta chain was documented in a study of T cells in Graves' hyperthyroidism and ophthalmopathy. Amplified TCR beta CDR3 regions derived from RNA transcripts. TCR CDR3 underwent first-round RT-PCR with the HTBI primer set. TCRdb redid the calling of the multiplex PCR reads with MiXCR, one entry per CDR3 protein. The repertoire has tens of thousands of distinct CDR3 sequences, about 50% of them found once; the top ten carry approximately 6.2%. This CDR3 has 15 amino acids. Germline lookup yields CDR1 DFQATT and CDR2 SNEGSKA (reference sequence). About this clonotype itself: The junction and the germline gene differ at one end; a read error may be behind it.

The chain couples TRBV20-1 to TRBJ1-1; D uncertain. The sequenced sample consisted of blood. The sequence was obtained from a woman aged 45-65 years with Graves' hyperthyroidism that later progressed to Graves' ophthalmopathy. This CDR3 reads CGAARPGLKNTEAFF. The CDR3 DNA reads TGCGGTGCTGCCCGCCCCGGACTAAAGAACACTGAAGCCTTCTTT.